This TCR beta chain was sequenced in a study of control samples from healthy donors and cancer patients. TCRdb's copy holds only in-frame clones and misses some; the assay was immunoSEQ multiplex PCR. The sample lists 50,000 to 65,000 clones; about nine tenths were seen once. The germline V gene has CDR1 SNHLY and CDR2 FYNNEI. CDR3 length: 15 amino acids. J gave up 6 bases and V 8 bases, and 8 bases lay outside the gene matches. The chain carries TRBV2 and TRBJ2-2, with 11 bases fitting TRBD1. This sequence originates from a woman in her forties or fifties with colorectal cancer. Sequences were obtained from PBMCs. The CDR3 spells CASQLGQGVSGELFF. In DNA, the CDR3 is TGTGCCAGCCAACTGGGACAGGGGGTATCCGGGGAGCTGTTTTTT.